The rows below give T cell receptor beta chains drawn from one sample of a study of neurological immune-mediated disorders. TCRdb reanalysed the 5' RACE reads using MiXCR and keeps one entry per CDR3 protein. The table records 65,000 to 90,000 distinct CDR3 sequences, roughly 3% of them present only once. The sample consisted of PBMCs. The receptors derive from a woman between 45 and 60 years old with multiple sclerosis. CDR3s include the opening cysteine and the closing phenylalanine or tryptophan. D genes are given only for firm matches. Clone size is given as how often the clone was seen (once, few, many) or a class if it is expanded.

v_call: TRBV4-2; clone_size: many; d_call: -; j_call: TRBJ1-5; cdr3_nt: TGTGCCAGCAGCCTCGAGGACGGGGGTGATCAGCCCCAGCATTTT; cdr3_aa: CASSLEDGGDQPQHF
v_call: TRBV20-1; clone_size: many; d_call: -; j_call: TRBJ1-2; cdr3_nt: TGCAGTGCCCTGGACCCCCAGGGCTATGGCTACACCTTC; cdr3_aa: CSALDPQGYGYTF
v_call: TRBV20-1; clone_size: many; d_call: -; j_call: TRBJ2-3; cdr3_nt: TGCAGTGCCAAGAGGGAGGGGGTAGGAGTCACAGATACGCAGTATTTT; cdr3_aa: CSAKREGVGVTDTQYF
v_call: TRBV25-1; clone_size: many; d_call: TRBD1; j_call: TRBJ2-2; cdr3_nt: TGTGCCAGCTTGGGACAGGCAAACACCGGGGAGCTGTTTTTT; cdr3_aa: CASLGQANTGELFF
v_call: TRBV10-3; clone_size: many; d_call: TRBD1; j_call: TRBJ1-2; cdr3_nt: TGTGCCATCAAAGGGACAGAGGACTATGGCTACACCTTC; cdr3_aa: CAIKGTEDYGYTF
v_call: TRBV7-2; clone_size: many; d_call: -; j_call: TRBJ1-1; cdr3_nt: TGTGCCAGCAGCTTACAGGGGAACACTGAAGCTTTCTTT; cdr3_aa: CASSLQGNTEAFF
v_call: TRBV13; clone_size: many; d_call: TRBD1; j_call: TRBJ2-4; cdr3_nt: TGTGCCAGCAGCTTAGGCTCCGGGACAGGGTTACACATTCAGTACTTC; cdr3_aa: CASSLGSGTGLHIQYF
v_call: TRBV20-1; clone_size: many; d_call: -; j_call: TRBJ2-5; cdr3_nt: TGCAGTGCTCCTAACCTAGCGTACCAAGAGACCCAGTACTTC; cdr3_aa: CSAPNLAYQETQYF
v_call: TRBV7-9; clone_size: many; d_call: TRBD1; j_call: TRBJ1-1; cdr3_nt: TGTGCCAGCAGGCTGGACAGGTACACTGAAGCTTTCTTT; cdr3_aa: CASRLDRYTEAFF
v_call: TRBV18; clone_size: many; d_call: TRBD1; j_call: TRBJ2-1; cdr3_nt: TGTGCCAGCTCACCGGGGACAGAAGGTGAGCAGTTCTTC; cdr3_aa: CASSPGTEGEQFF
v_call: TRBV7-2; clone_size: many; d_call: TRBD1; j_call: TRBJ1-1; cdr3_nt: TGTGCCAGCAGCTTCGCACAGGGGTACACTGAAGCTTTCTTT; cdr3_aa: CASSFAQGYTEAFF
v_call: TRBV20-1; clone_size: few; d_call: TRBD1; j_call: TRBJ2-4; cdr3_nt: TGCAGTGCTAGAGCATCCGGGACAGGGTTCATTCAGTACTTC; cdr3_aa: CSARASGTGFIQYF
v_call: TRBV6-4; clone_size: many; d_call: TRBD2; j_call: TRBJ2-3; cdr3_nt: TGTGCCAGCAGTGCCGGCGGGGGGGCAGCAGATACGCAGTATTTT; cdr3_aa: CASSAGGGAADTQYF
v_call: TRBV6-5; clone_size: many; d_call: -; j_call: TRBJ2-6; cdr3_nt: TGTGCCAGCAGTTACCAAGGACATAGAATCTCTGGGGCCAACGTCCTGACTTTC; cdr3_aa: CASSYQGHRISGANVLTF
v_call: TRBV25-1; clone_size: many; d_call: TRBD1; j_call: TRBJ1-1; cdr3_nt: TGTGCCAGCAGTGCCTACAGGGGGCCGAGCACTGAAGCTTTCTTT; cdr3_aa: CASSAYRGPSTEAFF
v_call: TRBV4-1; clone_size: many; d_call: TRBD1; j_call: TRBJ1-2; cdr3_nt: TGCGCCAGCAGCCAAGGGGGACAGACTAACTATGGCTACACCTTC; cdr3_aa: CASSQGGQTNYGYTF
v_call: TRBV10-3; clone_size: many; d_call: -; j_call: TRBJ1-5; cdr3_nt: TGTGCCAGCGGGACAAACAATCAGCCCCAGCATTTT; cdr3_aa: CASGTNNQPQHF
v_call: TRBV6-5; clone_size: many; d_call: TRBD1; j_call: TRBJ1-1; cdr3_nt: TGTGCCAGCAGTGGATACAGGGGAGAAGCTTTCTTT; cdr3_aa: CASSGYRGEAFF
v_call: TRBV28; clone_size: many; d_call: -; j_call: TRBJ2-5; cdr3_nt: TGTGCCAGCAGTCACCTGGTGGATCGGGTGGAGACCCAGTACTTC; cdr3_aa: CASSHLVDRVETQYF
v_call: TRBV15; clone_size: many; d_call: -; j_call: TRBJ1-5; cdr3_nt: TGTGCCACCAGCAGAGATATCGGGGTGGGGCAGCCCCAGCATTTT; cdr3_aa: CATSRDIGVGQPQHF
v_call: TRBV6-2/TRBV6-3; clone_size: many; d_call: -; j_call: TRBJ1-1; cdr3_nt: TGTGCCAGCAGCACCCCTGGCGAACCGCGGGTGGGAGCTTTCTTT; cdr3_aa: CASSTPGEPRVGAFF
v_call: TRBV24-1; clone_size: many; d_call: TRBD2; j_call: TRBJ2-5; cdr3_nt: TGTGCCACCAGTGATACTCAGACTAGCACGAAGACCCAGTACTTC; cdr3_aa: CATSDTQTSTKTQYF
v_call: TRBV19; clone_size: many; d_call: TRBD2; j_call: TRBJ2-1; cdr3_nt: TGTGCCAGCCGAAGGGGCGGGGGAGTTAACAATGAGCAGTTCTTC; cdr3_aa: CASRRGGGVNNEQFF
v_call: TRBV20-1; clone_size: many; d_call: TRBD1; j_call: TRBJ1-1; cdr3_nt: TGCAGTGCTAGAGAGCACAGGGGGTATGGGGGAGACACTGAAGCTTTCTTT; cdr3_aa: CSAREHRGYGGDTEAFF
v_call: TRBV20-1; clone_size: many; d_call: -; j_call: TRBJ1-2; cdr3_nt: TGCAGTGCTAGAGTTTCGGGGTCCGGCTACACCTTC; cdr3_aa: CSARVSGSGYTF
v_call: TRBV3-1; clone_size: many; d_call: -; j_call: TRBJ1-1; cdr3_nt: TGTGCCAGCAGCCAAAGGGCGGGCCCCACTGAAGCTTTCTTT; cdr3_aa: CASSQRAGPTEAFF
v_call: TRBV20-1; clone_size: once; d_call: -; j_call: TRBJ2-5; cdr3_nt: TGCAGTGCTAGAGATCCACGCGGTGGGGAGACCCAGTACTTC; cdr3_aa: CSARDPRGGETQYF
v_call: TRBV6-1; clone_size: few; d_call: -; j_call: TRBJ1-6; cdr3_nt: TGTGCCAGCACCGACGGGCGATCACCCCTCCACTTT; cdr3_aa: CASTDGRSPLHF
v_call: TRBV9; clone_size: many; d_call: TRBD2; j_call: TRBJ2-3; cdr3_nt: TGTGCCAGCAGCGGAGGACGGACTAGCGTCGCAGATACGCAGTATTTT; cdr3_aa: CASSGGRTSVADTQYF
v_call: TRBV20-1; clone_size: many; d_call: -; j_call: TRBJ1-5; cdr3_nt: TGCAGTGCCCTAACTACAGGGAAGAGGAATCAGCCCCAGCATTTT; cdr3_aa: CSALTTGKRNQPQHF
v_call: TRBV6-5; clone_size: many; d_call: -; j_call: TRBJ1-1; cdr3_nt: TGTGCCAGCGGCGTTCAAGGGGAGGGGAGCACTGAAGCTTTCTTT; cdr3_aa: CASGVQGEGSTEAFF
v_call: TRBV3-1; clone_size: many; d_call: TRBD1; j_call: TRBJ1-3; cdr3_nt: TGTGCCAGCAGCCAAGAGGGGACAGGGATGATCCCGAACACCATATATTTT; cdr3_aa: CASSQEGTGMIPNTIYF
v_call: TRBV12-3/TRBV12-4; clone_size: many; d_call: -; j_call: TRBJ1-6; cdr3_nt: TGTGCCAGCAGTTTAGGGCTGCCCAATTCACCCCTCCACTTT; cdr3_aa: CASSLGLPNSPLHF
v_call: TRBV5-6; clone_size: many; d_call: TRBD1; j_call: TRBJ1-4; cdr3_nt: TGTGCCAGCAGCTTGTCGGGACAGGGGAATGAAAAACTGTTTTTT; cdr3_aa: CASSLSGQGNEKLFF
v_call: TRBV20-1; clone_size: many; d_call: TRBD2; j_call: TRBJ2-2; cdr3_nt: TGCAGTGCTCCCGACAGGAGAGGGACTAGCGGGAGTACCGGGGAGCTGTTTTTT; cdr3_aa: CSAPDRRGTSGSTGELFF
v_call: TRBV7-9; clone_size: few; d_call: TRBD2; j_call: TRBJ2-7; cdr3_nt: TGTGCCAGCAGCTCGGTAGCGGGACGTACTTCCTACGAGCAGTACTTC; cdr3_aa: CASSSVAGRTSYEQYF
v_call: TRBV6-2/TRBV6-3; clone_size: many; d_call: TRBD2; j_call: TRBJ2-3; cdr3_nt: TGTGCCAGCTTGCCTAGCGGGAGCTCAGATACGCAGTATTTT; cdr3_aa: CASLPSGSSDTQYF
v_call: TRBV6-5; clone_size: many; d_call: TRBD1; j_call: TRBJ1-1; cdr3_nt: TGTGCCAGCAGAGGACAGGGTGTGGCTTTCTTT; cdr3_aa: CASRGQGVAFF
v_call: TRBV15; clone_size: many; d_call: TRBD2; j_call: TRBJ2-4; cdr3_nt: TGTGCCACCAGCAGAAACACCGGGACTAGCATCGATAGGGGCAAAAACATTCAGTACTTC; cdr3_aa: CATSRNTGTSIDRGKNIQYF
v_call: TRBV5-1; clone_size: many; d_call: -; j_call: TRBJ1-4; cdr3_nt: TGCGCCAGCAGCTTGGGGCCGACGCCAACTAATGAAAAACTGTTTTTT; cdr3_aa: CASSLGPTPTNEKLFF
v_call: TRBV24-1; clone_size: many; d_call: -; j_call: TRBJ2-2; cdr3_nt: TGTGCCACCAGTGATTTTTCGATCCCCGCGAACACCGGGGAGCTGTTTTTT; cdr3_aa: CATSDFSIPANTGELFF
v_call: TRBV25-1; clone_size: few; d_call: -; j_call: TRBJ1-3; cdr3_nt: TGTGCCAGCAGTGGTACCTCTGGAAAAAACATATATTTT; cdr3_aa: CASSGTSGKNIYF
v_call: TRBV7-2; clone_size: many; d_call: TRBD2; j_call: TRBJ2-3; cdr3_nt: TGTGCCAGCAGCTTATTCGGGGCTAGCGGGAGCACAGATACGCAGTATTTT; cdr3_aa: CASSLFGASGSTDTQYF
v_call: TRBV20-1; clone_size: many; d_call: TRBD2; j_call: TRBJ2-5; cdr3_nt: TGCAGTGCTAGCAGATTGAGCGGGGGGGCTGAGACCCAGTACTTC; cdr3_aa: CSASRLSGGAETQYF
v_call: TRBV20-1; clone_size: many; d_call: TRBD2; j_call: TRBJ2-3; cdr3_nt: TGCAGTGCCAGAGCTGGGACTAGCGGGGGGGCAGGTACGCAGTATTTT; cdr3_aa: CSARAGTSGGAGTQYF
v_call: TRBV4-2; clone_size: many; d_call: -; j_call: TRBJ1-2; cdr3_nt: TGTGCCAGCAGCGGCGTAAGCGGGTTATCACCAGCTAACTATGGCTACACCTTC; cdr3_aa: CASSGVSGLSPANYGYTF